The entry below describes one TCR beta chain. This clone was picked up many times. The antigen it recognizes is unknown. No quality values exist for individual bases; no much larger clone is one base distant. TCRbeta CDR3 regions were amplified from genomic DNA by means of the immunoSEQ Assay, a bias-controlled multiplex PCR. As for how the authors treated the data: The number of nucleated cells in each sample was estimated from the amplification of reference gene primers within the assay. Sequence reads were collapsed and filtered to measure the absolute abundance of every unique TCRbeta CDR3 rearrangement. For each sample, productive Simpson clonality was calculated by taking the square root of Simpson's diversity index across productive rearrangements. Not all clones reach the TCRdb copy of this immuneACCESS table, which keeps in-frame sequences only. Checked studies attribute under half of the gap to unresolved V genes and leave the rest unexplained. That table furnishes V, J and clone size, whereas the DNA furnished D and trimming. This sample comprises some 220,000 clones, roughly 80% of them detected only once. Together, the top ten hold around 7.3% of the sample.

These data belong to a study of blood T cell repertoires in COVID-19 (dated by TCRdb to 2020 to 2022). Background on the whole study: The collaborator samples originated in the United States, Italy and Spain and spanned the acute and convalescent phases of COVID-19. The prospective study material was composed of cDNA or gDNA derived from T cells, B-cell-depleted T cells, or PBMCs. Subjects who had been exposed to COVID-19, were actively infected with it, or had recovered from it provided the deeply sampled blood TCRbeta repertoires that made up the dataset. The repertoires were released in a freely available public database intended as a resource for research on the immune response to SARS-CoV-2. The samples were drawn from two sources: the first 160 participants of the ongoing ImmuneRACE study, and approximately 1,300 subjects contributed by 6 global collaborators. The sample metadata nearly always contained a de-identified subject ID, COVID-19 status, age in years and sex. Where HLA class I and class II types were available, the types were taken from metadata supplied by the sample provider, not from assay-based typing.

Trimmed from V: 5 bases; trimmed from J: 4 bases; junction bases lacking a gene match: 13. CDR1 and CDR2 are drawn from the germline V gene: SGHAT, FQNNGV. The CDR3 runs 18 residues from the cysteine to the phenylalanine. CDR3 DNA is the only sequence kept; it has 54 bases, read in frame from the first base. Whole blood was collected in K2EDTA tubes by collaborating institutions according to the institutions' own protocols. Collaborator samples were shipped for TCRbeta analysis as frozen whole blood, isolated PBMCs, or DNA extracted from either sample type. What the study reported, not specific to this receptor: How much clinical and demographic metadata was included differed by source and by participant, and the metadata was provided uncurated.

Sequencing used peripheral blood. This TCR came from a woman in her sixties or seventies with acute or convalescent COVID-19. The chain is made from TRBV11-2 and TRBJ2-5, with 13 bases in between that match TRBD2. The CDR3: CASSLRLAGGRYAETQYF. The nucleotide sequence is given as TGTGCCAGCAGCCTCAGACTAGCGGGGGGCCGCTATGCAGAGACCCAGTACTTC.